Listed here are 18 T cell receptor beta chains from one sample, sequenced in a study of shared clonotypes between healthy human individuals. Repertoires were generated with immunoSEQ multiplex PCR, while TCRdb's copy carries only in-frame clones and drops some. This table holds under 2,500,000 clones, 95% found once. The sample comprised naive CD4+ T cells sorted from blood. Subset of the sample: CD45RA+ positively selected. These receptors came from a man aged 18 to 35 in good health.

The chain couples TRBV7-8 to TRBJ2-1; possibly TRBD2 for D (6 bases). Germline assignment: CDR1 SGHVS and CDR2 FQNEAQ. The V and J ends lost 3 bases and 9 bases respectively, with 12 bases between them. CDR3 length: 13 amino acids. The CDR3 here is CASSLGLMGEQFF. CDR3 bases: TGTGCCAGCAGCTTGGGACTCATGGGTGAGCAGTTCTTC.

The chain uses TRBV6-5 and TRBJ2-3, with 13 bases lining up with TRBD2. With V trimmed by 6 bases and J by 11 bases, 8 bases remained unmatched. The CDR3 runs to 14 residues. Germline V gene sequence: CDR1 MNHEY, CDR2 SVGAGI. The CDR3 region is CASSQTSGGIRQYF. As DNA, the CDR3 is TGTGCCAGCAGCCAGACTAGCGGGGGGATTCGGCAGTATTTT.

This rearrangement joins TRBV11-2 to TRBJ2-2; 8 bases match TRBD1. Trimming took 5 bases from V and 0 from J; bases not matched to a gene: 5. The CDR3 is made up of 16 amino acids. CDR1 and CDR2 from the germline V gene are SGHAT and FQNNGV. CDR3 sequence (DNA): TGTGCCAGCAGCACGCTCAGGGGGCCGAACACCGGGGAGCTGTTTTTT. Its protein is CASSTLRGPNTGELFF.

This clone was counted only a few times. The J gene is TRBJ1-5, the V gene TRBV7-9, with unresolved D. The CDR3 contains 18 residues. Per germline, CDR1 SEHNR and CDR2 FQNEAQ (reference sequence). Trimming stripped 3 bases from V and 6 bases from J, with 24 bases between. The CDR3 DNA reads as TGTGCCAGCAGCTTGGAGGACGCACCAACGAGGAGAGGTCAGCCCCAGCATTTT. Its protein is CASSLEDAPTRRGQPQHF. The full variable domain, in which reference TRBV7-9 and TRBJ1-5 provide the parts outside the CDR3, is DTGVSQNPRHKITKRGQNVTFRCDPISEHNRLYWYRQTLGQGPEFLTYFQNEAQLEKSRLLSDRFSAERPKGSFSTLEIQRTEQGDSAMYLCASSLEDAPTRRGQPQHFGDGTRLSIL.

The chain combines TRBV7-9 with TRBJ2-5; D uncertain. Germline-derived CDR1 and CDR2 are SEHNR and FQNEAQ (reference sequence). This CDR3 is built from 15 residues. The germline V and J ends were trimmed by 3 bases and 7 bases, with 18 bases remaining between them. The CDR3 sequence is CASSFLESQGWTQYF. The CDR3 DNA is TGTGCCAGCAGCTTTCTGGAATCACAAGGTTGGACCCAGTACTTC. Based on the CDR3 plus reference TRBV7-9 and TRBJ2-5, the full variable domain is DTGVSQNPRHKITKRGQNVTFRCDPISEHNRLYWYRQTLGQGPEFLTYFQNEAQLEKSRLLSDRFSAERPKGSFSTLEIQRTEQGDSAMYLCASSFLESQGWTQYFGPGTRLLVL.

The V call is TRBV6-6, the J call TRBJ1-1; maybe TRBD1 (5 bases). CDR3 length: 14 amino acids. CDR1 is MNHNY, CDR2 SVGAGI, per germline (reference sequence). V lost 5 bases to trimming and J lost 4 bases, with 14 bases between them. The CDR3 region is CASSGGRWVTEAFF. CDR3 nucleotides: TGTGCCAGCAGTGGGGGACGGTGGGTCACTGAAGCTTTCTTT.

This chain connects TRBV6-6 to TRBJ2-7, with D perhaps TRBD1 (6 bases). Between the trimmed V and J ends, which lost 5 bases and 4 bases, there was a span of 12 bases. The CDR3 is 13 amino acids. Germline V gives CDR1 MNHNY, CDR2 SVGAGI (reference sequence). In nucleotides, the CDR3 is TGTGCCAGCAGTCTAGGACAGAAGTACGAGCAGTACTTC. Its protein is CASSLGQKYEQYF.

The rearrangement links TRBV7-9 to TRBJ2-6; 10 nucleotides align to TRBD2. The CDR3 covers 16 residues. Trimming took 3 bases from V and 1 from J; bases not matched to a gene: 0. The germline gives CDR1 SEHNR, CDR2 FQNEAQ (reference sequence). The CDR3 DNA is TGTGCCAGCAGCTTTAGCGGGAGGTCTGGGGCCAACGTCCTGACTTTC. As protein: CASSFSGRSGANVLTF.

The genes are TRBV25-1 and TRBJ1-6; possible D gene TRBD1, 6 bases. The germline V gene encodes CDR1 MGHDK and CDR2 SYGVNS. V was pared by 2 bases and J by 10 bases, with 15 bases between. The CDR3 consists of 15 residues. CDR3 DNA sequence: TGTGCCAGCAGTGAAGCCCGCAGGGGTACGTCACCCCTCCACTTT. As protein: CASSEARRGTSPLHF.

The table lists this clone with a count of one. This chain links TRBV5-1 with TRBJ1-5, with TRBD1 as a possible D gene (5 bases). V dropped 0 bases and J dropped 2 bases, with 9 bases sitting between them. CDR1 SGHRS and CDR2 YFSETQ come from the germline V gene. This CDR3 is 15 amino acids long. The DNA for the CDR3 is TGCGCCAGCAGCTTGGAAGACAGTCGCAATCAGCCCCAGCATTTT. Translating it yields CASSLEDSRNQPQHF.

This chain connects TRBV6-5 to TRBJ1-3; D is unclear. The CDR3 is made up of 15 amino acids. Trimming stripped 5 bases from V and 3 bases from J, with 14 bases between. Germline CDR1 is MNHEY and CDR2 is SVGAGI. CDR3 sequence (DNA): TGTGCCAGCAGTGCGTCCGAGTTAAATGGAAACACCATATATTTT. It specifies CASSASELNGNTIYF.

Worth noting for this clone: Other DNA sequences in the sample encode the same CDR3. The V and J genes are TRBV7-2 and TRBJ2-3; D is uncertain. Germline V CDR1 and CDR2: SGHTA, FQGNSA. The CDR3 runs 11 residues. Deletions cut 2 bases from V and 6 bases from J, with 3 bases between. The CDR3 DNA follows: TGTGCCAGCAGCTTAAGTGATACGCAGTATTTT. As protein: CASSLSDTQYF.

V gene TRBV30 combines with J gene TRBJ1-5; D not certain. V dropped 2 bases and J dropped 3 bases, with 8 bases sitting between them. The germline V gene encodes CDR1 GTSNPN and CDR2 SVGIG (reference sequence). The CDR3 totals 13 residues. The CDR3: CAWSSLSNQPQHF. In DNA, the CDR3 is TGTGCCTGGAGTTCTCTCTCCAATCAGCCCCAGCATTTT.

This chain connects TRBV10-2 to TRBJ1-6; TRBD1 matches at 8 bases. The CDR3 loop spans 15 amino acids. Germline trimming cut 3 bases from V and 8 bases from J; bases unmatched to any gene: 6. Germline values: CDR1 WSHSY, CDR2 SAAADI. CDR3 sequence reads: CASSDHRGFDSPLHF. The CDR3 DNA sequence: TGCGCCAGCAGTGACCACAGGGGGTTCGATTCACCCCTCCACTTT.

This rearrangement joins TRBV19 to TRBJ2-3; D may be TRBD2 (5 bases). The CDR3 extends over 12 amino acids. Germline-derived CDR1 and CDR2 are LNHDA and SQIVND (reference sequence). V dropped 11 bases and J dropped 1 base, with 10 bases sitting between them. CDR3 region: CAAGVGTDTQYF. The CDR3 region has the DNA TGTGCCGCGGGTGTTGGCACAGATACGCAGTATTTT.

The rearrangement joins TRBV30 to TRBJ1-1, with D perhaps TRBD1 (5 bases). The V gene's germline CDR1 is GTSNPN and CDR2 SVGIG (reference sequence). The CDR3 sequence is 13 residues long. V lost 4 bases to trimming and J lost 4 bases, with 13 bases between them. The DNA of the CDR3 is TGTGCCTGGACGCAGGCTGGGGGCACTGAAGCTTTCTTT. The encoded protein is CAWTQAGGTEAFF.

This chain joins TRBV10-3 and TRBJ1-5, with D perhaps TRBD1 (5 bases). This CDR3 comprises 14 residues. V lost 8 bases and J lost 0, with 11 bases in between. Germline V gene lookup returns CDR1 ENHRY and CDR2 SYGVKD. The CDR3 loop reads CAIGEGYSNQPQHF. CDR3 DNA sequence: TGTGCCATCGGAGAGGGGTATAGCAATCAGCCCCAGCATTTT.

Points on this clone: This sample also contains other DNA sequences that code for the same CDR3. V usage is TRBV19 and J usage is TRBJ2-7, with unresolved D. Germline loops: CDR1 LNHDA, CDR2 SQIVND (reference sequence). The CDR3 spans 11 residues. Trimming stripped 5 bases from V and 4 bases from J, with 6 bases between. The CDR3 DNA reads as TGTGCCAGTAGTGGGCTGTACGAGCAGTACTTC. It encodes CASSGLYEQYF.